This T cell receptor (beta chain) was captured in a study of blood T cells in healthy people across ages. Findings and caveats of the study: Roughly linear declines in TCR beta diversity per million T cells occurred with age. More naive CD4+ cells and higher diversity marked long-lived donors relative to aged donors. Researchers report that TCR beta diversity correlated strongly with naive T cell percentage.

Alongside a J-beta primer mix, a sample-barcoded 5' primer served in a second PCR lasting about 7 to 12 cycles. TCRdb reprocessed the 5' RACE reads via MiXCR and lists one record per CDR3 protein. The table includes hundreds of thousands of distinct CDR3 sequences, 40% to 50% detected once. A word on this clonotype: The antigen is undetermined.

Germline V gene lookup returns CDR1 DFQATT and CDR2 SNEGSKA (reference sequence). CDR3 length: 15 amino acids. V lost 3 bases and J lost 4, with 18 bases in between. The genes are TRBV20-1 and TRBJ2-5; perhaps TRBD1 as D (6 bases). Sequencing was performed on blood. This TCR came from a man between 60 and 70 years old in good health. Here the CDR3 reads CSASRNREMGETQYF. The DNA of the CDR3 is TGCAGTGCTAGTCGAAACAGGGAGATGGGAGAGACCCAGTACTTC.